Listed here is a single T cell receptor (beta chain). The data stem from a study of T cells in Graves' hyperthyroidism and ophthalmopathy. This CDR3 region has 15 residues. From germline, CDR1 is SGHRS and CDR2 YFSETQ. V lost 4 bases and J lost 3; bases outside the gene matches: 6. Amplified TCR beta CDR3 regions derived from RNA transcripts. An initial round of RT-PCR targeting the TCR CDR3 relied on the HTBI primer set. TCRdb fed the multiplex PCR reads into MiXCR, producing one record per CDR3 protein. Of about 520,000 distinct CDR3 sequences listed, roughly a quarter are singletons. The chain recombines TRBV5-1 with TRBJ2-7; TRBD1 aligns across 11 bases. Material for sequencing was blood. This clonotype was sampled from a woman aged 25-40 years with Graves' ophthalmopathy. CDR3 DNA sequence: TGCGCCAGCAGCGCCGGGGGGACAGGGGGCTACGAGCAGTACTTC. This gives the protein CASSAGGTGGYEQYF.